This paragraph reports one TCR beta chain. Its antigen is currently unknown. A junction end diverges from the germline sequence, so it may reflect a read error. The PCR used 60 Vbeta and 13 Jbeta primers. The table came from immunoSEQ multiplex PCR; TCRdb's copy has only in-frame clones and leaves some out. The table includes 150,000 or so clones, around 76% detected once. The CDR3 totals 16 residues. Germline lookup yields CDR1 SEHNR and CDR2 FQNEAQ (reference sequence). The sample comes from a study of cytomegalovirus exposure and HLA in healthy donors. Study-level points and caveats: In presence/absence analyses, roughly uniform sequencing depth across donors was assumed. What TCR beta sequences reportedly achieved was accurate prediction of HLA-A and HLA-B alleles in most subjects.

The TCR comes from a man aged 40-49 years in good health and CMV-seropositive. This chain links TRBV7-9 with TRBJ2-2, with 8 positions matching TRBD2. What was sequenced was PBMCs. The CDR3 sequence: CSSSPAGGSNTGELFF. CDR3 in DNA: TGTTCCAGCAGCCCCGCGGGGGGCTCGAACACCGGGGAGCTGTTTTTT.